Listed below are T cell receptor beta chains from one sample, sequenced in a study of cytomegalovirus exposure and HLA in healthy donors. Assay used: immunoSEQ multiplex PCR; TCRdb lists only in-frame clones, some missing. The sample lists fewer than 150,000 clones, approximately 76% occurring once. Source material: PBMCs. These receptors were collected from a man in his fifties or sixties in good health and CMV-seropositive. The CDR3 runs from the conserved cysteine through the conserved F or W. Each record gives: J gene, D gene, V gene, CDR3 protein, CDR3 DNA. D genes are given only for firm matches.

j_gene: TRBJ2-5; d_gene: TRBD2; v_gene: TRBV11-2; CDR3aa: CASSPRTSGAEETQYF; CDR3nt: TGTGCCAGCAGCCCCCGGACTAGCGGGGCAGAAGAGACCCAGTACTTC
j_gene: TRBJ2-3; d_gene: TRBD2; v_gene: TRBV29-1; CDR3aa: CSVEGPSGPHRDTQYF; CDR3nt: TGCAGCGTTGAGGGTCCTAGCGGACCCCATAGAGATACGCAGTATTTT
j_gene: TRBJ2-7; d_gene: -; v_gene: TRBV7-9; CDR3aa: CASSLAAPQYEQYF; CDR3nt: TGTGCCAGCAGCTTAGCGGCCCCCCAATACGAGCAGTACTTC
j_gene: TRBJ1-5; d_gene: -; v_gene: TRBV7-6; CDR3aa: CASSLGGGLQPQHF; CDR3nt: TGTGCCAGCAGCTTAGGCGGGGGATTACAGCCCCAGCATTTT
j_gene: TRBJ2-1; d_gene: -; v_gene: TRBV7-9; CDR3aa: CSSRLGLLNEQFF; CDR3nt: TGTTCCAGCAGGCTAGGACTCCTCAATGAGCAGTTCTTC
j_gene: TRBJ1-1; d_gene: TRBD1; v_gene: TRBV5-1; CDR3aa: CASSLGTGVTEAFF; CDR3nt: TGCGCCAGCAGCTTGGGGACAGGGGTGACTGAAGCTTTCTTT
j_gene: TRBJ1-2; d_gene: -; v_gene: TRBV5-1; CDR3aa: CASRKENYGYTF; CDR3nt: TGCGCCAGCCGGAAGGAGAACTATGGCTACACCTTC
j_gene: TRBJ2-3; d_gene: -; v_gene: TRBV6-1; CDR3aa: CASRFERALRDTQYF; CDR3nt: TGTGCCAGCAGGTTCGAGCGGGCCCTCAGAGATACGCAGTATTTT
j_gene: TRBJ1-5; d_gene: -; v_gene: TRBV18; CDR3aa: CASSPPGGEWGNQPQHF; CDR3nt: TGTGCCAGCTCACCACCTGGAGGGGAGTGGGGCAATCAGCCCCAGCATTTT
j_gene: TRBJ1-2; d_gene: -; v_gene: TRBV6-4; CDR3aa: CASREQGTSNYGYTF; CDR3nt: TGTGCCAGCAGGGAACAGGGAACATCTAACTATGGCTACACCTTC